The entry that follows covers one T cell receptor beta chain sequence. Its antigen remains unknown. This sample is drawn from a study of cytomegalovirus exposure and HLA in healthy donors. The study, taken as a whole, reports: Serostatus for CMV was the only available immune exposure information. Some highly shared sequence variants likely arose as a pipeline artifact.

The study ran its PCR with 60 Vbeta and 13 Jbeta primers. Some clones are missing from TCRdb's copy, which holds only in-frame ones; the method was immunoSEQ multiplex PCR. The sample carries under 150,000 clones, less than 80% recorded once. The CDR3 totals 14 residues. Trimming took off 7 bases at V and 4 bases at J, with 16 bases between the two ends. CDR1 and CDR2 from the germline V gene are MDHEN and SYDVKM. The TCR originated in a female donor in good health and CMV-seropositive. Sequenced sample: PBMCs. The chain employs TRBV28 and TRBJ1-2; D remains ambiguous. CDR3 nucleotides: TGTGCCAGCACCAAGCGTCCGGAAGTCTATGGCTACACCTTC. This gives the protein CASTKRPEVYGYTF.